A selection of T cell receptor beta chains follows, all from one sample in a study of cytomegalovirus exposure and HLA in healthy donors. The repertoire was sequenced with immunoSEQ multiplex PCR; TCRdb's copy has only in-frame clones and lacks some. The sample has over 100,000 clones, around 70% seen once; the top ten hold around 4.9%. The sample comprised PBMCs. These TCRs come from a man younger than 40 in good health and CMV-seropositive. The CDR3 runs from the conserved cysteine through the conserved F or W. A D gene is named only where the DNA matches it firmly. Rows may omit the clone size; those that give it use once, few, many or a size class.

D gene: TRBD1; clone size: few; J gene: TRBJ1-3; CDR3 length: 17; V gene: TRBV4-2; CDR3 protein: CASSQAGTGVSGNTIYF; CDR3 DNA: TGTGCCAGCAGCCAAGCTGGGACAGGGGTCTCTGGAAACACCATATATTTT
D gene: TRBD2; clone size: NA; J gene: TRBJ2-3; CDR3 length: 17; V gene: TRBV7-9; CDR3 protein: CASSLGLAGGGADTQYF; CDR3 DNA: TGTGCCAGCAGCCTGGGACTAGCGGGGGGAGGGGCGGATACGCAGTATTTT
D gene: TRBD2; clone size: NA; J gene: TRBJ2-7; CDR3 length: 13; V gene: TRBV29-1; CDR3 protein: CSAETGGSYEQYF; CDR3 DNA: TGCAGCGCTGAAACGGGGGGGTCCTACGAGCAGTACTTC
D gene: NA; clone size: NA; J gene: TRBJ2-1; CDR3 length: 12; V gene: TRBV6-5; CDR3 protein: CASSQDTNLQVF; CDR3 DNA: TGTGCCAGCAGTCAAGACACCAACCTCCAGGTCTTC
D gene: NA; clone size: NA; J gene: TRBJ1-2; CDR3 length: 15; V gene: TRBV5-1; CDR3 protein: CASSPDSPPYYGYTF; CDR3 DNA: TGCGCCAGCAGCCCGGACAGCCCCCCCTACTATGGCTACACCTTC
D gene: TRBD1; clone size: NA; J gene: TRBJ2-3; CDR3 length: 13; V gene: TRBV2; CDR3 protein: CARGQENTDTQYF; CDR3 DNA: TGTGCCAGAGGACAGGAGAACACAGATACGCAGTATTTT
D gene: TRBD2; clone size: NA; J gene: TRBJ2-3; CDR3 length: 19; V gene: TRBV5-6; CDR3 protein: CASSSPGSSGGALTDTQYF; CDR3 DNA: TGTGCCAGCAGCTCCCCTGGGTCTAGCGGGGGGGCTTTGACAGATACGCAGTATTTT
D gene: NA; clone size: NA; J gene: TRBJ2-2; CDR3 length: 16; V gene: TRBV4-1; CDR3 protein: CASSQDRGRSTGELFF; CDR3 DNA: TGCGCCAGCAGCCAAGACAGGGGTAGAAGCACCGGGGAGCTGTTTTTT
D gene: NA; clone size: NA; J gene: TRBJ1-2; CDR3 length: 15; V gene: TRBV2; CDR3 protein: CASSLGSGALGGYTF; CDR3 DNA: TGTGCCAGCAGTTTAGGCTCAGGGGCACTGGGTGGCTACACCTTC
D gene: TRBD1; clone size: few; J gene: TRBJ1-1; CDR3 length: 11; V gene: TRBV4-1; CDR3 protein: CASTTGGEAFF; CDR3 DNA: TGCGCCAGCACTACAGGGGGTGAAGCTTTCTTT
D gene: NA; clone size: NA; J gene: TRBJ1-6; CDR3 length: 14; V gene: TRBV19; CDR3 protein: CASSTWGGGSPLHF; CDR3 DNA: TGTGCCAGTAGTACTTGGGGTGGAGGATCACCCCTCCACTTT
D gene: TRBD1; clone size: NA; J gene: TRBJ1-1; CDR3 length: 15; V gene: TRBV7-2; CDR3 protein: CASSSRTGADTEAFF; CDR3 DNA: TGTGCCAGCAGCTCCAGGACAGGGGCGGACACTGAAGCTTTCTTT
D gene: NA; clone size: NA; J gene: TRBJ2-7; CDR3 length: 15; V gene: TRBV11-2; CDR3 protein: CASSPTATGPHEQYF; CDR3 DNA: TGTGCCAGCAGCCCTACAGCTACAGGGCCCCACGAGCAGTACTTC
D gene: TRBD1; clone size: NA; J gene: TRBJ1-6; CDR3 length: 15; V gene: TRBV7-2; CDR3 protein: CASSWRTGGNSPLHF; CDR3 DNA: TGTGCCAGCAGCTGGCGGACAGGGGGGAATTCACCCCTCCACTTT
D gene: TRBD2; clone size: NA; J gene: TRBJ2-1; CDR3 length: 18; V gene: TRBV5-1; CDR3 protein: CASSSRTSGGAPYNEQFF; CDR3 DNA: TGCGCCAGCAGCTCCAGGACTAGCGGGGGGGCCCCTTACAATGAGCAGTTCTTC
D gene: NA; clone size: NA; J gene: TRBJ1-3; CDR3 length: 13; V gene: TRBV5-4; CDR3 protein: CASSLGQGNTIYF; CDR3 DNA: TGTGCCAGCAGCTTGGGACAGGGAAACACCATATATTTT
D gene: TRBD1; clone size: NA; J gene: TRBJ2-7; CDR3 length: 15; V gene: TRBV4-1; CDR3 protein: CASSQGENRGNEQYF; CDR3 DNA: TGCGCCAGCAGCCAAGGGGAGAACAGGGGTAACGAGCAGTACTTC
D gene: NA; clone size: NA; J gene: TRBJ2-2; CDR3 length: 16; V gene: TRBV5-1; CDR3 protein: CASSLEGVLDTGELFF; CDR3 DNA: TGCGCCAGCAGCTTGGAGGGGGTTCTAGACACCGGGGAGCTGTTTTTT
D gene: NA; clone size: NA; J gene: TRBJ2-2; CDR3 length: 13; V gene: TRBV29-1; CDR3 protein: CSVPTGITGELFF; CDR3 DNA: TGCAGCGTCCCTACAGGGATCACCGGGGAGCTGTTTTTT
D gene: TRBD2; clone size: NA; J gene: TRBJ2-7; CDR3 length: 17; V gene: TRBV5-4; CDR3 protein: CASSLMRGGELSYEQYF; CDR3 DNA: TGTGCCAGCAGCTTAATGCGCGGGGGTGAACTCTCCTACGAGCAGTACTTC
D gene: TRBD1; clone size: NA; J gene: TRBJ1-2; CDR3 length: 15; V gene: TRBV7-9; CDR3 protein: CASSLGTGSNYGYTF; CDR3 DNA: TGTGCCAGCAGCTTAGGGACAGGGAGTAACTATGGCTACACCTTC
D gene: TRBD1; clone size: NA; J gene: TRBJ1-2; CDR3 length: 14; V gene: TRBV19; CDR3 protein: CASEPGQGAYGYTF; CDR3 DNA: TGTGCCAGCGAGCCGGGACAGGGGGCCTATGGCTACACCTTC
D gene: NA; clone size: NA; J gene: TRBJ2-7; CDR3 length: 13; V gene: TRBV27; CDR3 protein: CASRRGGSYEQYF; CDR3 DNA: TGTGCCAGCAGGAGGGGGGGTTCCTACGAGCAGTACTTC
D gene: NA; clone size: NA; J gene: TRBJ2-3; CDR3 length: 15; V gene: TRBV9; CDR3 protein: CASSPGTPSTDTQYF; CDR3 DNA: TGTGCCAGCTCCCCCGGGACACCAAGCACAGATACGCAGTATTTT
D gene: NA; clone size: NA; J gene: TRBJ1-1; CDR3 length: 14; V gene: TRBV7-2; CDR3 protein: CASSLFREGTEAFF; CDR3 DNA: TGTGCCAGCAGCTTATTCAGGGAGGGCACTGAAGCTTTCTTT
D gene: TRBD2; clone size: once; J gene: TRBJ2-1; CDR3 length: 17; V gene: TRBV7-9; CDR3 protein: CASSLRSGGPTYNEQFF; CDR3 DNA: TGTGCCAGCAGCTTAAGGAGCGGGGGGCCTACCTACAATGAGCAGTTCTTC
D gene: NA; clone size: once; J gene: TRBJ2-1; CDR3 length: 19; V gene: TRBV4-2; CDR3 protein: CASSQEAGGLFMSYNEQFF; CDR3 DNA: TGTGCCAGCAGCCAAGAGGCCGGGGGGCTCTTTATGTCCTACAATGAGCAGTTCTTC
D gene: NA; clone size: NA; J gene: TRBJ1-1; CDR3 length: 19; V gene: TRBV4-1; CDR3 protein: CASSLPLRDIARRNTEAFF; CDR3 DNA: TGCGCCAGCAGCTTACCTCTCAGGGATATCGCCCGCCGGAACACTGAAGCTTTCTTT
D gene: NA; clone size: NA; J gene: TRBJ2-3; CDR3 length: 16; V gene: TRBV19; CDR3 protein: CASSSGDWSFTDTQYF; CDR3 DNA: TGTGCCAGTAGTAGCGGGGACTGGTCCTTCACAGATACGCAGTATTTT
D gene: NA; clone size: NA; J gene: TRBJ2-1; CDR3 length: 14; V gene: TRBV6-6; CDR3 protein: CASSYSRLNNEQFF; CDR3 DNA: TGTGCCAGCAGTTACTCCCGGTTAAACAATGAGCAGTTCTTC
D gene: TRBD1; clone size: NA; J gene: TRBJ2-7; CDR3 length: 15; V gene: TRBV6-6; CDR3 protein: CASSYAGTGLNEQYF; CDR3 DNA: TGTGCCAGCAGTTACGCGGGGACAGGGTTAAACGAGCAGTACTTC
D gene: NA; clone size: few; J gene: TRBJ2-2; CDR3 length: 14; V gene: TRBV5-1; CDR3 protein: CASSSTGNTGELFF; CDR3 DNA: TGCGCCAGCAGCTCGACAGGGAACACCGGGGAGCTGTTTTTT
D gene: TRBD1; clone size: NA; J gene: TRBJ1-6; CDR3 length: 19; V gene: TRBV27; CDR3 protein: CASSRIRPGTGMDNSPLHF; CDR3 DNA: TGTGCCAGCTCCAGAATCCGTCCCGGGACAGGGATGGATAATTCACCCCTCCACTTT
D gene: TRBD1; clone size: few; J gene: TRBJ2-7; CDR3 length: 11; V gene: TRBV10-3; CDR3 protein: CATGDSYEQYF; CDR3 DNA: TGTGCCACCGGGGACAGCTACGAGCAGTACTTC
D gene: NA; clone size: NA; J gene: TRBJ1-4; CDR3 length: 15; V gene: TRBV5-1; CDR3 protein: CASRIGTGPNEKLFF; CDR3 DNA: TGCGCCAGCAGAATCGGTACAGGCCCAAATGAAAAACTGTTTTTT
D gene: NA; clone size: NA; J gene: TRBJ1-6; CDR3 length: 16; V gene: TRBV2; CDR3 protein: CASSERGGGLPSPLHF; CDR3 DNA: TGTGCCAGCAGTGAAAGGGGGGGTGGCCTCCCCTCACCCCTCCACTTT
D gene: NA; clone size: NA; J gene: TRBJ1-3; CDR3 length: 13; V gene: TRBV18; CDR3 protein: CASSPGAGNTIYF; CDR3 DNA: TGTGCCAGCTCACCAGGGGCAGGTAACACCATATATTTT
D gene: NA; clone size: once; J gene: TRBJ2-7; CDR3 length: 13; V gene: TRBV5-6; CDR3 protein: CASSLGQSYEQYF; CDR3 DNA: TGTGCCAGCAGCTTGGGGCAGTCCTACGAGCAGTACTTC
D gene: NA; clone size: NA; J gene: TRBJ1-2; CDR3 length: 17; V gene: TRBV5-1; CDR3 protein: CASSFGSLRGAGEGYTF; CDR3 DNA: TGCGCCAGCAGCTTTGGATCCCTGCGGGGGGCTGGGGAGGGCTACACCTTC
D gene: NA; clone size: NA; J gene: TRBJ1-2; CDR3 length: 16; V gene: TRBV4-1; CDR3 protein: CASSQADLAGRGGYPF; CDR3 DNA: TGCGCCAGCAGCCAAGCGGATTTGGCAGGGCGAGGTGGCTACCCCTTC
D gene: TRBD2; clone size: NA; J gene: TRBJ2-1; CDR3 length: 16; V gene: TRBV25-1; CDR3 protein: CASSESRGGSYNEQFF; CDR3 DNA: TGTGCCAGCAGTGAAAGTCGGGGGGGCTCCTACAATGAGCAGTTCTTC
D gene: TRBD1; clone size: NA; J gene: TRBJ1-1; CDR3 length: 14; V gene: TRBV28; CDR3 protein: CASSLEGGAGEAFF; CDR3 DNA: TGTGCCAGCAGTTTAGAAGGGGGCGCGGGTGAAGCTTTCTTT
D gene: TRBD1; clone size: NA; J gene: TRBJ1-2; CDR3 length: 14; V gene: TRBV6-1; CDR3 protein: CASSEGTRGRGYTF; CDR3 DNA: TGTGCCAGCAGTGAAGGGACCAGGGGGCGTGGCTACACCTTC
D gene: TRBD1; clone size: NA; J gene: TRBJ1-5; CDR3 length: 16; V gene: TRBV7-9; CDR3 protein: CASSLETGSVHQPQHF; CDR3 DNA: TGTGCCAGCAGCTTAGAGACAGGGAGCGTTCATCAGCCCCAGCATTTT
D gene: NA; clone size: NA; J gene: TRBJ2-3; CDR3 length: 15; V gene: TRBV19; CDR3 protein: CASSATGFATDTQYF; CDR3 DNA: TGTGCCAGTAGTGCCACAGGGTTCGCCACAGATACGCAGTATTTT
D gene: TRBD1; clone size: NA; J gene: TRBJ2-7; CDR3 length: 15; V gene: TRBV19; CDR3 protein: CASSPWTGGSYEQYF; CDR3 DNA: TGTGCCAGTAGCCCCTGGACAGGGGGCTCCTACGAGCAGTACTTC
D gene: TRBD2; clone size: NA; J gene: TRBJ2-7; CDR3 length: 15; V gene: TRBV2; CDR3 protein: CASSEGAGGPYEQYF; CDR3 DNA: TGTGCCAGCAGTGAAGGAGCGGGGGGCCCCTACGAGCAGTACTTC
D gene: TRBD2; clone size: once; J gene: TRBJ2-1; CDR3 length: 16; V gene: TRBV6-6; CDR3 protein: CASSGQAGGPDNEQFF; CDR3 DNA: TGTGCCAGCAGTGGACAAGCGGGGGGGCCAGACAATGAGCAGTTCTTC
D gene: NA; clone size: NA; J gene: TRBJ1-3; CDR3 length: 16; V gene: TRBV7-6; CDR3 protein: CASSLGQPMGSNTIYF; CDR3 DNA: TGTGCCAGCAGCTTAGGACAGCCTATGGGGTCCAACACCATATATTTT
D gene: TRBD2; clone size: few; J gene: TRBJ2-3; CDR3 length: 15; V gene: TRBV28; CDR3 protein: CASSRTSEMGGTQYF; CDR3 DNA: TGTGCCAGCAGTCGGACTAGCGAAATGGGGGGTACGCAGTATTTT
D gene: NA; clone size: NA; J gene: TRBJ1-2; CDR3 length: 14; V gene: TRBV5-6; CDR3 protein: CASSLIRGTNGYTF; CDR3 DNA: TGTGCCAGCAGCTTAATCCGAGGTACCAATGGCTACACCTTC
D gene: NA; clone size: NA; J gene: TRBJ2-6; CDR3 length: 16; V gene: TRBV5-1; CDR3 protein: CASSLTGSSGANVLTF; CDR3 DNA: TGCGCCAGCAGCTTGACAGGGAGCTCTGGGGCCAACGTCCTGACTTTC
D gene: TRBD1; clone size: NA; J gene: TRBJ2-7; CDR3 length: 14; V gene: TRBV9; CDR3 protein: CASSATGVPYEQYF; CDR3 DNA: TGTGCCAGCAGCGCGACAGGGGTCCCCTACGAGCAGTACTTC
D gene: TRBD1; clone size: NA; J gene: TRBJ2-7; CDR3 length: 16; V gene: TRBV28; CDR3 protein: CASSEAGTGKKYEQYF; CDR3 DNA: TGTGCCAGCAGTGAGGCCGGGACAGGGAAAAAATACGAGCAGTACTTC
D gene: NA; clone size: few; J gene: TRBJ1-1; CDR3 length: 12; V gene: TRBV5-6; CDR3 protein: CASSHRRRGAFF; CDR3 DNA: TGTGCCAGCAGCCATCGACGGCGGGGAGCTTTCTTT
D gene: TRBD1; clone size: few; J gene: TRBJ1-1; CDR3 length: 15; V gene: TRBV6-5; CDR3 protein: CASSRQGSRTTEAFF; CDR3 DNA: TGTGCCAGCAGTAGACAGGGTTCGCGGACCACTGAAGCTTTCTTT
D gene: TRBD2; clone size: once; J gene: TRBJ2-7; CDR3 length: 16; V gene: TRBV4-1; CDR3 protein: CASSHPGLAGSYEQYF; CDR3 DNA: TGCGCCAGCAGCCACCCGGGACTAGCGGGCTCCTACGAGCAGTACTTC
D gene: NA; clone size: NA; J gene: TRBJ1-5; CDR3 length: 14; V gene: TRBV5-1; CDR3 protein: CASSPLPGNQPQHF; CDR3 DNA: TGCGCCAGCAGCCCCCTACCTGGCAATCAGCCCCAGCATTTT
D gene: TRBD1; clone size: NA; J gene: TRBJ1-5; CDR3 length: 17; V gene: TRBV28; CDR3 protein: CASRRPGQGKRNQPQHF; CDR3 DNA: TGTGCCAGCAGACGGCCGGGACAGGGGAAACGCAATCAGCCCCAGCATTTT
D gene: TRBD1; clone size: NA; J gene: TRBJ1-1; CDR3 length: 15; V gene: TRBV6-6; CDR3 protein: CASSPGTGVNTEAFF; CDR3 DNA: TGTGCCAGCAGTCCCGGTACAGGGGTGAACACTGAAGCTTTCTTT